This T cell receptor (beta chain) was recorded in a study of T cells in Graves' hyperthyroidism and ophthalmopathy. The CDR3 consists of 15 residues. Trimming left V 0 bases short and J 0 bases short, with 8 bases between. Germline V lookup: CDR1 MGHRA, CDR2 YSYEKL. RNA transcripts gave rise to amplified TCR beta CDR3 regions. The TCR CDR3 first-round RT-PCR relied on the HTBI primer set. TCRdb redid the calling of the multiplex PCR reads with MiXCR, one entry per CDR3 protein. The sample lists about 840,000 distinct CDR3 sequences, roughly 37% occurring once. The rearrangement links TRBV4-1 to TRBJ1-1; D gene ambiguous. The TCR originated in a man between 18 and 29 years old with Graves' hyperthyroidism. Sequences were obtained from blood. The CDR3 spells CASSQEDLLNTEAFF. CDR3 coding DNA: TGCGCCAGCAGCCAAGAGGACCTCCTGAACACTGAAGCTTTCTTT.